A selection of T cell receptor beta chains follows, all from one sample in a study of long-term antiretroviral therapy in people with HIV. Clones were sequenced by immunoSEQ multiplex PCR, and TCRdb holds only the in-frame ones, with some missing. This table holds under 7,000 clones, over 75% found once. The material was unsorted PBMCs, obtained 1.8 years before starting antiretroviral therapy. Source of these receptors: a man aged 35 to 55 with HIV. CDR3s include the opening cysteine and the closing phenylalanine or tryptophan. D genes are given only for firm matches. For some rows the clone size is stated as once, few or many, or as a class when expanded; others skip it.

J,D,size,V,DNA,CDR3
TRBJ1-5,TRBD1,NA,TRBV28,TGTGCCAGCAGCCAAGACAGGGATCAGCCCCAGCATTTT,CASSQDRDQPQHF
TRBJ1-2,NA,once,TRBV7-2,TGTGCCAGCAGCCAAAGCCCTAACTATGGCTACACCTTC,CASSQSPNYGYTF
TRBJ2-5,NA,NA,TRBV29-1,TGCAGCGTTGTACGGGGTTCGGGAGTTCAAGAGACCCAGTACTTC,CSVVRGSGVQETQYF
TRBJ2-1,NA,NA,TRBV5-4,TGTGCCAGCAGCTTGTTGGTAGCCCACAATGAGCAGTTCTTC,CASSLLVAHNEQFF
TRBJ2-3,NA,NA,TRBV7-2,TGTGCCAGCAGCTTGGTCGGGCATACGCAGTATTTT,CASSLVGHTQYF
TRBJ2-7,TRBD1,NA,TRBV13,TGTGCCAGCAGCTTACTCGGGACAGGACCTAACGAGCAGTACTTC,CASSLLGTGPNEQYF
TRBJ2-7,TRBD1,NA,TRBV9,TGTGCCAGCAGCCAAGGACAGGGGAGCGAGCAGTACTTC,CASSQGQGSEQYF
TRBJ2-1,TRBD2,once,TRBV5-1,TGCGCCAGCAGCCTAGGGACTAGCGGGTTCAATGAGCAGTTCTTC,CASSLGTSGFNEQFF
TRBJ2-7,TRBD2,NA,TRBV4-3,TGCGCCAGCAGCCAGGGACTAGCGAACGAGCAGTACTTC,CASSQGLANEQYF
TRBJ2-7,TRBD1,NA,TRBV20-1,TGCAGTGAACAGGGGACGAAAGAGCAGTACTTC,CSEQGTKEQYF
TRBJ2-1,NA,NA,TRBV7-9,TGTGCCAGCAGCTTAGGGCAGTACAATGAGCAGTTCTTC,CASSLGQYNEQFF
TRBJ2-2,NA,NA,TRBV28,TGTGCCAGCAGAGGATACAGGGGACTGAACACCGGGGAGCTGTTTTTT,CASRGYRGLNTGELFF
TRBJ2-1,NA,NA,TRBV7-2,TGTGCCAGCAGCGGGGGGACTGGGAATGAGCAGTTCTTC,CASSGGTGNEQFF
TRBJ1-2,NA,NA,TRBV27,TGTGCCAGCAGACTAGACGGTTCCTATGGCTACACCTTC,CASRLDGSYGYTF
TRBJ2-2,NA,NA,TRBV5-1,TGCGCCAGCAGCTTGGCCGAGGGGGCGAACACCGGGGAGCTGTTTTTT,CASSLAEGANTGELFF
TRBJ2-2,NA,NA,TRBV9,TGTGCCAGCAGCGTAGCTGCGAACACCGGGGAGCTGTTTTTT,CASSVAANTGELFF
TRBJ2-1,NA,NA,TRBV5-4,TGTGCCAGCAGCAAGGGGAGCTCCTACAATGAGCAGTTCTTC,CASSKGSSYNEQFF
TRBJ2-7,TRBD2,once,TRBV14,TGTGCCAGCAGCCAAATCCCTTTCAGCGGGACCTCATGGTACGAGCAGTACTTC,CASSQIPFSGTSWYEQYF